This T cell receptor (beta chain) was retrieved from a study of blood T cell repertoires in COVID-19. Turning to the study itself: Acute and convalescent COVID-19 specimens originated in the United States, Italy and Spain. The cDNA or gDNA used as material had been derived from T cells, B-cell-depleted T cells, or PBMCs.

Germline values: CDR1 MDHEN, CDR2 SYDVKM. Trimming shortened V by 4 bases and J by 5 bases, and 8 bases separated the two germline ends. The CDR3 has 12 residues. Authors' processing steps: The assay estimated nucleated cells by amplifying reference gene primers. Method: immunoSEQ multiplex PCR; TCRdb's copy keeps in-frame clones and lacks some. D and trimming come from the DNA, and the V and J calls and clone size come from that table. Here the sample spans about 110,000 clones, 88% being singletons. This TCR was sampled from a woman aged 45-65 years with acute or convalescent COVID-19. The genes are TRBV28 and TRBJ1-1; D is uncertain. The sequencing input was peripheral blood. The CDR3 DNA follows: TGTGCCAGCAGTTCTGGAGAGACTGAAGCTTTCTTT. It yields the protein CASSSGETEAFF.